This paragraph reports one TCR beta chain. The sample belongs to a study of blood T cells in healthy people across ages. Together with a sample-barcoded 5' primer, a J-beta primer mix was included in a second PCR lasting roughly 6 to 12 cycles. Each CDR3 protein is one row after TCRdb ran MiXCR on the 5' RACE reads. The data contain about 1.4 million distinct CDR3 sequences, approximately 59% of them singletons. The origin of this receptor is a man between 18 and 29 years old in good health. The sample taken for sequencing was blood.

The CDR3 DNA reads TGTGCCAGCAGTGAATTGGGTCGGGGAACCCAAGAGACCCAGTACTTC. Protein: CASSELGRGTQETQYF. This chain joins TRBV25-1 and TRBJ2-5; possibly TRBD2 for D (5 bases). This CDR3 has 16 residues. Germline CDR1 MGHDK, CDR2 SYGVNS. The germline V and J ends were trimmed by 1 base and 1 base, with 13 bases remaining between them.